This is a list of T cell receptor beta chains from one sample in a study of cytomegalovirus exposure and HLA in healthy donors. Method: immunoSEQ multiplex PCR; TCRdb's copy keeps in-frame clones and lacks some. The table includes 150,000 or so clones, 84% detected once. Material: PBMCs. The receptor source for this set is a man aged 25-45 years in good health and CMV-seronegative. The CDR3 runs from the conserved cysteine through the conserved F or W. The D gene is left open where the match is weak. Not every row has a clone size; where given, it reads once, few, many or a size class.

J: TRBJ1-4; D: -; size: once; V: TRBV4-2; DNA: TGTGCCAGCAGCCAAGCTCCGCCGCCAGGGAGGAATGAAAAACTGTTCTTT; CDR3: CASSQAPPPGRNEKLFF
J: TRBJ1-2; D: TRBD1; size: -; V: TRBV19; DNA: TGTGCCAGTAGACCGACAGGGCGGTGGGATGGCTACACCTTC; CDR3: CASRPTGRWDGYTF
J: TRBJ2-2; D: -; size: -; V: TRBV2; DNA: TGTGCCAGCACCCCACAGGTTGAAACCGGGGAGCTGTTTTTT; CDR3: CASTPQVETGELFF
J: TRBJ2-7; D: -; size: -; V: TRBV5-6; DNA: TGTGCCAGCTTATTGAGGAGGAGCTCCTACGAGCAGTACTTC; CDR3: CASLLRRSSYEQYF
J: TRBJ1-5; D: TRBD1; size: -; V: TRBV10-1; DNA: TGCGCCAGCAGTGAGAGGTACAGGGGAAGCAATCAGCCCCAGCATTTT; CDR3: CASSERYRGSNQPQHF
J: TRBJ2-5; D: TRBD2; size: -; V: TRBV27; DNA: TGTGCCAGCAGTAGGGGACTAGATGAGACCCAGTACTTC; CDR3: CASSRGLDETQYF
J: TRBJ2-7; D: -; size: -; V: TRBV16; DNA: TGTGCCAGCAGCCCTGCTAGTAACTCCTACGAGCAGTACTTC; CDR3: CASSPASNSYEQYF
J: TRBJ2-4; D: TRBD1; size: -; V: TRBV5-6; DNA: TGTGCCAGCGGCCTAACTCTGACAGGGGGGGACATTCAGTACTTC; CDR3: CASGLTLTGGDIQYF
J: TRBJ2-3; D: TRBD2; size: once; V: TRBV6-5; DNA: TGTGCCAGCAGTTACATGGGACTAGCGACAGATACGCAGTATTTT; CDR3: CASSYMGLATDTQYF
J: TRBJ2-7; D: -; size: few; V: TRBV7-9; DNA: TGTTCCAGCAGCTCGGACAGTTACGAGCAGTACTTC; CDR3: CSSSSDSYEQYF
J: TRBJ2-7; D: -; size: few; V: TRBV6-5; DNA: TGTGCCAGCAGTTACGCGGGGTCTCCCTACGAGCAGTACTTC; CDR3: CASSYAGSPYEQYF
J: TRBJ2-5; D: -; size: -; V: TRBV10-1; DNA: TGCGCCAGCAGTGCAGGGGAGACCCAGTACTTC; CDR3: CASSAGETQYF
J: TRBJ2-7; D: -; size: -; V: TRBV5-8; DNA: TGTGCCAGCAGCCTCTACGAGCAGTACTTC; CDR3: CASSLYEQYF
J: TRBJ1-2; D: -; size: -; V: TRBV30; DNA: TGTGCCTGGAGCAGGGGTTATGACTATGGCTACACCTTC; CDR3: CAWSRGYDYGYTF
J: TRBJ1-1; D: -; size: -; V: TRBV18; DNA: TGTGCCAGCTCCCGCGAACAGGGTTTCAACACTGAAGCTTTCTTT; CDR3: CASSREQGFNTEAFF
J: TRBJ1-2; D: TRBD1; size: once; V: TRBV2; DNA: TGTGCCAGCAGTGGGGGACAGGGAATAGGATCGAACTATGGCTACACCTTC; CDR3: CASSGGQGIGSNYGYTF
J: TRBJ2-2; D: TRBD1; size: -; V: TRBV19; DNA: TGTGCCAGCAGCGGACAGGGCCTGGGCGGGGAGCTGTTTTTT; CDR3: CASSGQGLGGELFF
J: TRBJ1-2; D: -; size: once; V: TRBV6-1; DNA: TGTGCCAGCAGTGAAGCGGGGGAGGGGTATGGCTACACCTTC; CDR3: CASSEAGEGYGYTF
J: TRBJ2-7; D: TRBD2; size: -; V: TRBV4-1; DNA: TGCGCCAGCAGCCAAGTATTTGGGACTAGCGCAGACTACGAGCAGTACTTC; CDR3: CASSQVFGTSADYEQYF
J: TRBJ1-1; D: -; size: -; V: TRBV2; DNA: TGTGCCAGCAGTCAAGGGCAGACTGAAGCTTTCTTT; CDR3: CASSQGQTEAFF
J: TRBJ2-7; D: -; size: -; V: TRBV6-1; DNA: TGTGCCAGCAGTGGAGAGGGAACCTACGAGCAGTACTTC; CDR3: CASSGEGTYEQYF
J: TRBJ2-1; D: -; size: -; V: TRBV10-1; DNA: TGCGCCAGCAGTAGCGCAAACTCCTACAATGAGCAGTTCTTC; CDR3: CASSSANSYNEQFF
J: TRBJ2-3; D: -; size: once; V: TRBV5-6; DNA: TGTGCCAGCAGCTTGGGGACAGCACAACGTAACACAGATACGCAGTATTTT; CDR3: CASSLGTAQRNTDTQYF
J: TRBJ2-3; D: -; size: -; V: TRBV7-9; DNA: TGTGCCAGCAGCTTAGAGGGGGTTTCAGATACGCAGTATTTT; CDR3: CASSLEGVSDTQYF
J: TRBJ2-6; D: -; size: -; V: TRBV5-1; DNA: TGCGCCAGCAGCTTGGAGTTACAGGGTGGTGGTGCTGGGGCCAACGTCCTGACTTTC; CDR3: CASSLELQGGGAGANVLTF
J: TRBJ1-1; D: -; size: -; V: TRBV7-6; DNA: TGTGCCAGCAGCTCTGACAGAAACACTGAAGCTTTCTTT; CDR3: CASSSDRNTEAFF